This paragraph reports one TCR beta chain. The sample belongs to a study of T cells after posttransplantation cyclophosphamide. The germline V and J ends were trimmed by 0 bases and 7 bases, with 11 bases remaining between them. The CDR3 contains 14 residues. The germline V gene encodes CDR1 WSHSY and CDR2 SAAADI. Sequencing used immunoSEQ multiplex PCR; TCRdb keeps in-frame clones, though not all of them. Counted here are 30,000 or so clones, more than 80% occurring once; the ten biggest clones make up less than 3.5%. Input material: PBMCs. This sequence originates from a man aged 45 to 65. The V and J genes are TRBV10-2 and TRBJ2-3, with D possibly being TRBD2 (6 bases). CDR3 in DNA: TGCGCCAGCAGTGAGTCATTAGCGGAATATACGCAGTATTTT. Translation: CASSESLAEYTQYF.